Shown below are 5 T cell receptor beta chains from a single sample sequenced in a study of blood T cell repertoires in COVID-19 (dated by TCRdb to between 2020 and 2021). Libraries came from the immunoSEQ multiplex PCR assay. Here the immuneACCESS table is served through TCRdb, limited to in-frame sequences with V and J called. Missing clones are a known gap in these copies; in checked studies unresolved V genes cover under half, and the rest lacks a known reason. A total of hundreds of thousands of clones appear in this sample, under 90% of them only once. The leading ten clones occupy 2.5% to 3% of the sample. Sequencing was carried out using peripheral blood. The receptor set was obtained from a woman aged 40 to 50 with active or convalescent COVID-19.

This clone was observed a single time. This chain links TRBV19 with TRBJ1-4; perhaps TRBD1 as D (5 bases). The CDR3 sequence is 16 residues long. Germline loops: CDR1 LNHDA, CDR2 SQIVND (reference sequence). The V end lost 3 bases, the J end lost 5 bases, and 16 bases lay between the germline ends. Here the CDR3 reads CASSIPRGGTNEKLFF. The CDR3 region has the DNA TGTGCCAGTAGTATCCCGAGGGGAGGCACAAATGAAAAACTGTTTTTT.

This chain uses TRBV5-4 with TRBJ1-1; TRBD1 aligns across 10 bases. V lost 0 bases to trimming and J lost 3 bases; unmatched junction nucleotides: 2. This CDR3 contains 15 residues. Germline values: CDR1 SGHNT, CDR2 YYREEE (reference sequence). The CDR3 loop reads CASSLVGTGDTEAFF. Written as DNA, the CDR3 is TGTGCCAGCAGCTTGGTCGGGACAGGGGACACTGAAGCTTTCTTT.

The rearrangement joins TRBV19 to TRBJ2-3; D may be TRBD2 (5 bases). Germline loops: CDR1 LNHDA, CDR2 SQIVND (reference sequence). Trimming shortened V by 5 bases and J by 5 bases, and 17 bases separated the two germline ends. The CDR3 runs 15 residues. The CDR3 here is CASSALTRRGDTQYF. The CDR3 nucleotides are TGTGCCAGTAGTGCCTTGACTCGACGGGGAGATACGCAGTATTTT.

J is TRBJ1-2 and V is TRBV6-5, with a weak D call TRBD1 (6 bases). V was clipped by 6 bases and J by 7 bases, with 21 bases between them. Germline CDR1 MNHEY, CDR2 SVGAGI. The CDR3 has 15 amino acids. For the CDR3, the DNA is TGTGCCAGCAGAATGGGGGCAGGGAGAATTGGTGGCTACACCTTC. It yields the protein CASRMGAGRIGGYTF.

The CDR3 nucleotides are TGTGCCACCAGTGATTTAACTAGCGGAAGCTCCTACAATGAGCAGTTCTTC. This gives the protein CATSDLTSGSSYNEQFF. J is TRBJ2-1 and V is TRBV24-1, with 8 bases fitting TRBD2. The J segment lost 0 bases and the V segment lost 1 base, leaving 4 bases of the junction unmatched. The CDR3 spans 17 residues. Germline CDR1 is KGHDR and CDR2 is SFDVKD.